This TCR beta chain was profiled in a study of blood T cells in healthy people across ages. Per the germline V gene, CDR1 is SGHRS and CDR2 is YFSETQ. The V segment lost 3 bases and the J segment 8 bases; nucleotides outside the gene matches: 6. CDR3 length: 14 residues. Comments on this clonotype: Its matching antigen is unknown.

The study, taken as a whole, reports: Naive T cell percentage showed a strong correlation with the diversity of TCR beta.

It was with a sample-barcoded 5' primer and a J-beta primer mix that a second PCR of about 6 to 12 cycles was run. A 12-random-nucleotide template-switch adaptor tagged each cDNA molecule. TCRdb re-analysed the 5' RACE reads in MiXCR, keeping a single row per CDR3 protein. The table lists more than 800,000 distinct CDR3 sequences, around 28% of them singletons, with 17% in the top ten. Isolating PBMCs gave at least 6.5 million of these cells per sample. The TCR was taken from a woman aged 80 or older in good health. Material: blood. The genes are TRBV5-1 and TRBJ1-4; 8 bases line up with TRBD1. The CDR3 loop reads CASSSVQGEEKLFF. CDR3 bases: TGCGCCAGCAGCTCTGTACAGGGGGAGGAAAAACTGTTTTTT.